These T cell receptor beta chains were read from a single sample in a study of Graves' ophthalmopathy and Graves' hyperthyroidism. A single record per CDR3 protein comes from TCRdb applying MiXCR to the multiplex PCR reads. The sample lists around 590,000 distinct CDR3 sequences, approximately 35% occurring once. The specimen was peripheral blood or thyroid tissue (not recorded which). Receptor source: an adult man with Graves' hyperthyroidism. Both conserved end residues are trimmed from each CDR3. The order of the fields is D gene, J gene, V gene, CDR3 protein. A D gene is named only where the DNA matches it firmly.

d_gene: .
j_gene: TRBJ1-5
v_gene: TRBV3-1
CDR3aa: ASSHEGNQPQH

d_gene: .
j_gene: TRBJ1-2
v_gene: TRBV7-8
CDR3aa: ASSLGLGEGGYT

d_gene: .
j_gene: TRBJ2-7
v_gene: TRBV29-1
CDR3aa: SVEGRYEQY

d_gene: .
j_gene: TRBJ1-2
v_gene: TRBV13
CDR3aa: ASSVPGLTNYGYT

d_gene: TRBD1
j_gene: TRBJ1-5
v_gene: TRBV12-3/TRBV12-4
CDR3aa: ASSFGPGGSNQPQH

d_gene: .
j_gene: TRBJ1-1
v_gene: TRBV11-2
CDR3aa: ASSAQGDEAF

d_gene: .
j_gene: .
v_gene: TRBV18
CDR3aa: ASSHETGAYEQY

d_gene: TRBD1
j_gene: TRBJ1-5
v_gene: TRBV24-1
CDR3aa: ATSETGTEETQH

d_gene: .
j_gene: TRBJ1-6
v_gene: TRBV7-9
CDR3aa: ASSFYPPRGRDSPLH

d_gene: .
j_gene: TRBJ1-1
v_gene: TRBV20-1
CDR3aa: SARDSGERGPF

d_gene: .
j_gene: TRBJ1-1
v_gene: TRBV10-1
CDR3aa: ASSRRQGLNTEAF

d_gene: .
j_gene: TRBJ2-5
v_gene: TRBV7-8
CDR3aa: ASSFRRVQRNQETQY

d_gene: .
j_gene: TRBJ1-4
v_gene: TRBV10-3
CDR3aa: ASSYSILATNEKLF

d_gene: .
j_gene: TRBJ1-2
v_gene: TRBV7-9
CDR3aa: ASSLATAGGYT

d_gene: .
j_gene: TRBJ2-7
v_gene: TRBV20-1
CDR3aa: SASGRLGYEQY

d_gene: TRBD2
j_gene: TRBJ2-3
v_gene: TRBV12-3/TRBV12-4
CDR3aa: ASSFSLAGGPDTQY